This T cell receptor beta chain was observed in a study of cytomegalovirus exposure and HLA in healthy donors. Study outcomes and limitations: As was reported, the classifier diagnosed cytomegalovirus status with high specificity and sensitivity. Later analysis revealed greater clonal expansion in HLA-associated TCR beta chains than in equally common others.

Trimming took 3 bases from V and 5 from J; bases not matched to a gene: 9. Germline CDR1 and CDR2: SNHLY and FYNNEI. This CDR3 has 15 residues. This clone was seen just once. Its antigen is not identified. The PCR ran on 60 Vbeta and 13 Jbeta primers. Generated by immunoSEQ multiplex PCR, the TCRdb table keeps only in-frame clones and is missing some. The table has 100,000 to 150,000 clones, around 80% seen once. This chain links TRBV2 with TRBJ2-7; 8 nucleotides line up with TRBD2. Sequenced material: PBMCs. The TCR originated in a man between 45 and 60 years old in good health and CMV-seronegative. The CDR3 loop reads CASSEGTSVVHEQYF. As DNA, the CDR3 is TGTGCCAGCAGTGAGGGGACTAGTGTCGTCCACGAGCAGTACTTC.